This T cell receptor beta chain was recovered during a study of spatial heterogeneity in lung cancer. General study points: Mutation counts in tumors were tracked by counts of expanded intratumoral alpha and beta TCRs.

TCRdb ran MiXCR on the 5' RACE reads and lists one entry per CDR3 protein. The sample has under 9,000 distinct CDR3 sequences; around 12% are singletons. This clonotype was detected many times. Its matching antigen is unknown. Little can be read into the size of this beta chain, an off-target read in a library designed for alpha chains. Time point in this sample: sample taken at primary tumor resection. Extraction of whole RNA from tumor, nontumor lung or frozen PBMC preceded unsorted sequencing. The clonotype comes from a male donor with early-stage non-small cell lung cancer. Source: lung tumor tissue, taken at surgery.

CDR3 DNA: TGTGCCAGCAGCCATCGACTAGTAGGAGAGACCCAGTACTTC. It is translated as CASSHRLVGETQYF. V and J are TRBV14 and TRBJ2-5; a possible D gene is TRBD2 (6 bases). Trimming shortened V by 3 bases and J by 4 bases, and 12 bases separated the two germline ends. The CDR3 runs to 14 residues. Germline V lookup: CDR1 SGHDN, CDR2 FVKESK.